Described below is a single TCR beta chain sequence and its context. This record belongs to a study of blood T cell repertoires in COVID-19. Some clones are missing from TCRdb's copy, which holds only in-frame ones; the method was immunoSEQ multiplex PCR. The data show about 120,000 clones, more than 75% seen once. V was pared by 0 bases and J by 5 bases, with 4 bases of the junction left unmatched. This CDR3 has 16 residues. Germline V CDR1 and CDR2: SGHVS, FQNEAQ. This TCR derives from a man between 60 and 70 years old with acute or convalescent COVID-19. The source material was peripheral blood. The chain links TRBV7-8 to TRBJ2-2; TRBD2 agrees at 9 bases. As DNA, the CDR3 is TGTGCCAGCAGCTTAGCGGCGGGAGGGTGGACCGGGGAGCTGTTTTTT. The encoded protein is CASSLAAGGWTGELFF.